This T cell receptor beta chain was sequenced in a study of blood T cell repertoires in COVID-19. For the study at large: Acute-phase and convalescent COVID-19 samples originated in the United States, Italy and Spain. The cDNA or gDNA used as material had been derived from T cells, B-cell-depleted T cells, or PBMCs.

Trimming took 4 bases from V and 4 from J; bases not matched to a gene: 5. From germline, CDR1 is SGHKS and CDR2 YYEKEE (reference sequence). The length of the CDR3 is 16 residues. Authors' processing steps: Amplification with reference gene primers provided the estimates of nucleated cell counts. Repertoires were generated with immunoSEQ multiplex PCR, while TCRdb's copy carries only in-frame clones and drops some. V and J calls and clone size are copied from that table; D and trimming were computed from the DNA. The profile shows 300,000 or so clones, around four fifths of them singletons. The sequenced sample consisted of peripheral blood. The chain has TRBV5-5 and TRBJ2-3; TRBD2 agrees at 14 bases. This clonotype was obtained from a woman aged 45-60 years with active or convalescent COVID-19. The CDR3 region is CASSPRLAGGSDTQYF. The CDR3 DNA follows: TGTGCCAGCAGCCCCAGACTAGCGGGAGGGTCAGATACGCAGTATTTT.